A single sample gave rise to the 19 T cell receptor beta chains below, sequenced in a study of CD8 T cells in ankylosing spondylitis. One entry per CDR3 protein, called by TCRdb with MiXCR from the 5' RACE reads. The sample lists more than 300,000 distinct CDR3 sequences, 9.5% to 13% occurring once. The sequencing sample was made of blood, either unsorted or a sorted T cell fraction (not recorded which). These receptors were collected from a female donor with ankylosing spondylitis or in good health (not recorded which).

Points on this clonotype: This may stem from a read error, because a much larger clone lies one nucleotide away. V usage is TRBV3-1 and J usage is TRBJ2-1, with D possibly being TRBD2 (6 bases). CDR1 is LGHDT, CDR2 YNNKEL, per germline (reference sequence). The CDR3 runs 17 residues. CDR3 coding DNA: TGTGCCAGCATCCAACGCCCCGCGTGGGGGGCCTACAATGAGCAGTTCTTC. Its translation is CASIQRPAWGAYNEQFF.

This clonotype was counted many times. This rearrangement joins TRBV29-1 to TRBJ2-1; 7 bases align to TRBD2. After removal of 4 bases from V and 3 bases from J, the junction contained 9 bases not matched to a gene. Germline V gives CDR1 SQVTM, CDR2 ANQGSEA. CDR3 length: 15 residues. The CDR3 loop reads CSVVILAVDYNEQFF. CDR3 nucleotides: TGCAGCGTTGTAATCCTAGCGGTAGACTACAATGAGCAGTTCTTC.

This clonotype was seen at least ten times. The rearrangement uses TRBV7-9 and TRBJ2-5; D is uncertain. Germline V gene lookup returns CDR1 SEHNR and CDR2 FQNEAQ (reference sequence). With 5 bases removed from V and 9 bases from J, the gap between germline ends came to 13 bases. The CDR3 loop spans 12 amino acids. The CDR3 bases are TGTGCCAGCAGCCTCCCCGTTGTCGCCCAGTACTTC. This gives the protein CASSLPVVAQYF.

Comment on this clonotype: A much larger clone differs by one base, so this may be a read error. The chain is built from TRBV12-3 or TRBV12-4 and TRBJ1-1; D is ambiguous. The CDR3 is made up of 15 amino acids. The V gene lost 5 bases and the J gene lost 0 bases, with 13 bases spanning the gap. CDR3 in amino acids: CASSQLGNMNTEAFF. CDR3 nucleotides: TGTGCCAGCAGTCAGTTAGGGAACATGAACACTGAAGCTTTCTTT.

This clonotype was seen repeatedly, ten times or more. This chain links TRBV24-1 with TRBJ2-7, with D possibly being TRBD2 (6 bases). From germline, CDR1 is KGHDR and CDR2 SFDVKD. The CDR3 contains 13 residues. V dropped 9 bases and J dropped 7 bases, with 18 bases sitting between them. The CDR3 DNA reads TGTGCCACCGGCGGGACGCGGGTTGGGGAGCAGTACTTC. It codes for CATGGTRVGEQYF.

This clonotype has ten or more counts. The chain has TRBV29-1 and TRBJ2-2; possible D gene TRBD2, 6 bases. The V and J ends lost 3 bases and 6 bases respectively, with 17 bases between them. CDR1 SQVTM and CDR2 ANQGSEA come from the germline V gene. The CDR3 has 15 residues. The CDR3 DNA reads TGCAGCGTTGACGGGGGTCAGTGGGGTGCCGGGGAGCTGTTTTTT. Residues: CSVDGGQWGAGELFF.

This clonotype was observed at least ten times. CDR3: CASSLHLEQFF. CDR3 sequence (DNA): TGCGCCAGCAGCTTGCATCTAGAGCAGTTCTTC. The chain is built from TRBV5-1 and TRBJ2-1; D gene unclear. The CDR3 has 11 amino acids. Trimming took 1 base from V and 10 from J, leaving 6 bases between them. The germline V gene has CDR1 SGHRS and CDR2 YFSETQ.

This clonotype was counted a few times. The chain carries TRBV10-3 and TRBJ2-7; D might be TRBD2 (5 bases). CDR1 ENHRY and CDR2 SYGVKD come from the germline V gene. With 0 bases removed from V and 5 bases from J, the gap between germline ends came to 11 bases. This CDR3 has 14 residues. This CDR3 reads CAISESEGANEQYF. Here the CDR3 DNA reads TGTGCCATCAGTGAGTCCGAGGGAGCAAACGAGCAGTACTTC.

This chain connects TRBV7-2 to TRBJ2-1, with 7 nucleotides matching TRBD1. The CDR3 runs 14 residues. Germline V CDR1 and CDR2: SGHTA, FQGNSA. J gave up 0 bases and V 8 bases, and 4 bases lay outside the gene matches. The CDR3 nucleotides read TGTGCCAGCGGACCAGGGGGCTCCTACAATGAGCAGTTCTTC. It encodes CASGPGGSYNEQFF.

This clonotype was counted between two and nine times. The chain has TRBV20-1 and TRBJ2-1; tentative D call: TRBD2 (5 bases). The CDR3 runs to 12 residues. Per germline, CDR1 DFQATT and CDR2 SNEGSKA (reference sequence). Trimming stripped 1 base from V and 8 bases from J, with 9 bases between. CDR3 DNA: TGCAGTGCTAGAGCCCAAGCGGATGAGCAGTTCTTC. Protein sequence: CSARAQADEQFF.

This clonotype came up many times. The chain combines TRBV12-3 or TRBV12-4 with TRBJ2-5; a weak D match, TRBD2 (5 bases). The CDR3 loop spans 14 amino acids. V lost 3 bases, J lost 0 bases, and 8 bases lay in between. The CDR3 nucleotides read TGTGCCAGCAGTTTCCGCGGGTACCAAGAGACCCAGTACTTC. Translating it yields CASSFRGYQETQYF.

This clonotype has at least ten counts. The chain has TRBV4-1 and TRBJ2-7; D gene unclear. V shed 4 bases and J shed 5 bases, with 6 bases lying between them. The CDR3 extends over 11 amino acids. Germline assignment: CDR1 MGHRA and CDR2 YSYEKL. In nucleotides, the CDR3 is TGCGCCAGCAGCCCCATCGACGAGCAGTACTTC. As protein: CASSPIDEQYF.

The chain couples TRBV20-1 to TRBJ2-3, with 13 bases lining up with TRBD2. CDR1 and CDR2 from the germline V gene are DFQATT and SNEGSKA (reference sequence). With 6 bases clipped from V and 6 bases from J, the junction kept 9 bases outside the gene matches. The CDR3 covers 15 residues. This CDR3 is CSAPETSGRWDTQYF. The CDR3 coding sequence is TGCAGTGCCCCGGAGACTAGCGGGAGGTGGGATACGCAGTATTTT.

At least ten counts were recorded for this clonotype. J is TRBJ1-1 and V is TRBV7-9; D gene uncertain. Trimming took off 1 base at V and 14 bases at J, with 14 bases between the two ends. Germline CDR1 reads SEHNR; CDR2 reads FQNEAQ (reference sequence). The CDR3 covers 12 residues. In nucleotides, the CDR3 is TGTGCCAGCAGCTTAGAACCCCTCGAAGAGTTCTTT. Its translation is CASSLEPLEEFF.

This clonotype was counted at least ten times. CDR3 nucleotides: TGCAGTGCTGGGGACAGGGGGTTCACAGATACGCAGTATTTT. Residues: CSAGDRGFTDTQYF. The chain carries TRBV20-1 and TRBJ2-3; TRBD1 matches 11 bases. Trimming took 5 bases from V and 2 from J; bases not matched to a gene: 3. Germline V gene sequence: CDR1 DFQATT, CDR2 SNEGSKA (reference sequence). This CDR3 spans 14 amino acids.

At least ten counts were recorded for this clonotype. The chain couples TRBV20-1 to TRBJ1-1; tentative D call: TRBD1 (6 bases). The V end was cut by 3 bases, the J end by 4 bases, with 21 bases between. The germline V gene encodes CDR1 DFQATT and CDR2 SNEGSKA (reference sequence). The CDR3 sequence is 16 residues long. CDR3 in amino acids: CSARLGLGALGTEAFF. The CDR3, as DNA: TGCAGTGCTAGGCTGGGTTTGGGGGCCTTGGGCACTGAAGCTTTCTTT.

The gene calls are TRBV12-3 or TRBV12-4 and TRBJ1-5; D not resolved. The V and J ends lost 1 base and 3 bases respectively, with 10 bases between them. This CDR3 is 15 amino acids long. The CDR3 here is CASSLGGQFNQPQHF. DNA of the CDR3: TGTGCCAGCAGTTTAGGGGGTCAGTTCAATCAGCCCCAGCATTTT.

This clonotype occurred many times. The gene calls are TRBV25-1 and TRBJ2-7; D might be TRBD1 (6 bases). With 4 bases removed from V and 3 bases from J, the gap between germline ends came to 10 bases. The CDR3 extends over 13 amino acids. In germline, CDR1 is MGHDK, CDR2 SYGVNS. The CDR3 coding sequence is TGTGCCAGCAGTGTCATAGGGGGCTACGAGCAGTACTTC. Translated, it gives CASSVIGGYEQYF.

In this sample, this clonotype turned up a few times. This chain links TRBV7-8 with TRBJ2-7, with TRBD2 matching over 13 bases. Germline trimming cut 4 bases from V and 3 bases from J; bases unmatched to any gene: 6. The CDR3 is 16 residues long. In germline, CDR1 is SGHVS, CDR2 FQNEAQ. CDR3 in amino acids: CASSSLAGGSDYEQYF. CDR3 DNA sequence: TGTGCCAGCAGCTCACTAGCGGGGGGGTCCGACTACGAGCAGTACTTC.